Presented here are 32 T cell receptor beta chains from one specimen sequenced in a study of T cells after yellow fever vaccination. One entry per CDR3 protein, called by TCRdb with MiXCR from the 5' RACE reads. Of more than 120,000 distinct CDR3 sequences listed, 7.7% are singletons. The source material was CD4+ T cells sorted from PBMCs, sampled 5 days after the yellow fever booster vaccination. These receptor sequences come from a man between 25 and 39 years old who received the YFV17D yellow fever vaccine.

This clonotype was recorded many times. The V gene is TRBV6-5, the J gene TRBJ1-1; D possibly corresponds to TRBD1 (6 bases). This CDR3 is built from 15 residues. With 4 bases removed from V and 3 bases from J, the gap between germline ends came to 15 bases. Germline assignment: CDR1 MNHEY and CDR2 SVGAGI. The CDR3 nucleotides read TGTGCCAGCAGTTGGGGCAGGGGAGGGGACACTGAAGCTTTCTTT. Encoded protein: CASSWGRGGDTEAFF.

The table lists this clonotype with a few counts. The chain employs TRBV6-2 or TRBV6-3 and TRBJ2-5; no clear D gene. The CDR3 has 13 amino acids. The ends were cut back, 6 bases at V and 6 bases at J, with 14 bases in the middle. Germline-derived CDR1 and CDR2 are MNHEY and SVGEGT. The CDR3 sequence is CASSRRNLQTQYF. The DNA of the CDR3 is TGTGCCAGCAGCCGCAGAAACTTGCAGACCCAGTACTTC.

This clonotype has ten or more counts. This chain connects TRBV5-6 to TRBJ2-2; unclear D gene. The V and J ends lost 2 bases and 6 bases respectively, with 2 bases between them. This CDR3 spans 11 amino acids. The V gene's germline CDR1 is SGHDT and CDR2 YYEEEE. The CDR3 nucleotides read TGTGCCAGCAGCTTTTCCGGGGAGCTGTTTTTT. As protein: CASSFSGELFF.

This clonotype was observed at least ten times. The gene calls are TRBV9 and TRBJ2-3, with TRBD2 matching over 8 bases. In germline, CDR1 is SGDLS, CDR2 YYNGEE. CDR3 length: 15 residues. After removal of 2 bases from V and 5 bases from J, the junction contained 7 bases not matched to a gene. The CDR3, as DNA: TGTGCCAGCAGCGTCCGGGAGGGCTCTCTAGATACGCAGTATTTT. Amino acids: CASSVREGSLDTQYF.

This clonotype came up many times. Here the CDR3 DNA reads TGCAGTGCTACCCCCGGGACTAGCAGTGAGCAGTTCTTC. This gives the protein CSATPGTSSEQFF. The chain joins TRBV20-1 to TRBJ2-1, with 9 bases identical to TRBD2. The CDR3 runs to 13 residues. The germline gives CDR1 DFQATT, CDR2 SNEGSKA (reference sequence). V lost 4 bases and J lost 9; bases outside the gene matches: 7.

A remark on this clonotype: This sequence may be a read error, since a much larger clone differs from it by one base. The genes are TRBV20-1 and TRBJ2-1; D is uncertain. V lost 1 base and J 0 bases, leaving 10 bases between the germline ends. This CDR3 has 15 residues. In germline, CDR1 is DFQATT, CDR2 SNEGSKA (reference sequence). Here the CDR3 reads CSARGWQTSYNEQFF. The CDR3 DNA is TGCAGTGCTAGAGGTTGGCAGACCTCCTACAATGAGCAGTTCTTC.

This clonotype was counted many times. The J gene is TRBJ2-3, the V gene TRBV4-2, with D possibly matching TRBD1 (5 bases). CDR3 length: 16 residues. Germline loops: CDR1 LGHNA, CDR2 YNFKEQ. Deletions cut 4 bases from V and 0 bases from J, with 14 bases between. CDR3 DNA sequence: TGTGCCAGCAGCCCCCAGGGTCGGTCTAGCACAGATACGCAGTATTTT. Translation gives CASSPQGRSSTDTQYF.

This clonotype was found many times. This chain connects TRBV7-9 to TRBJ2-3; D gene uncertain. V gave up 1 base and J gave up 2 bases, with 7 bases separating them. Germline V CDR1 and CDR2: SEHNR, FQNEAQ (reference sequence). The CDR3 loop spans 14 amino acids. CDR3 in amino acids: CASSLDRATDTQYF. The CDR3 DNA is TGTGCCAGCAGCTTAGATCGAGCCACAGATACGCAGTATTTT.

This clonotype was picked up many times. The rearrangement uses TRBV24-1 and TRBJ2-5; possibly TRBD2 for D (6 bases). The V end was cut by 5 bases, the J end by 4 bases, with 7 bases between. The CDR3 totals 12 residues. The germline V gene has CDR1 KGHDR and CDR2 SFDVKD. The CDR3 loop is CATSVGGETQYF. In DNA, the CDR3 is TGTGCCACCAGTGTGGGGGGAGAGACCCAGTACTTC.

At least ten counts were recorded for this clonotype. J is TRBJ2-5 and V is TRBV11-2; tentative D call: TRBD2 (6 bases). Deletions cut 4 bases from V and 4 bases from J, with 10 bases between. This CDR3 comprises 13 residues. Germline V CDR1 and CDR2: SGHAT, FQNNGV. DNA of the CDR3: TGTGCCAGCAGCTCGGGACTTTTAGAGACCCAGTACTTC. As protein: CASSSGLLETQYF.

This clonotype showed up many times. This chain uses TRBV6-2 or TRBV6-3 with TRBJ2-5; D may correspond to TRBD1 or TRBD2 (5 bases each). Trimming stripped 6 bases from V and 5 bases from J, with 19 bases between. From germline, CDR1 is MNHEY and CDR2 SVGEGT. This CDR3 region has 15 residues. The CDR3 sequence: CASRHGLEGWETQYF. The CDR3 DNA sequence: TGTGCCAGCAGACATGGACTTGAGGGGTGGGAGACCCAGTACTTC.

As regards this clonotype: The junction and the germline gene differ at one end; a read error may be behind it. The chain couples TRBV4-2 to TRBJ2-1; D is possibly TRBD2 (5 bases). Germline CDR1 LGHNA, CDR2 YNFKEQ. This CDR3 comprises 15 residues. The CDR3 is CAISPGLNSYNEQFF. The CDR3 coding sequence is TGTGCCATCAGCCCTGGACTTAACTCCTACAATGAGCAGTTCTTC.

This chain uses TRBV20-1 with TRBJ1-1; no clear D gene. Germline CDR1 DFQATT, CDR2 SNEGSKA (reference sequence). The CDR3 extends over 13 amino acids. With 4 bases removed from V and 1 base from J, the gap between germline ends came to 10 bases. CDR3 amino acids: CSAKVDPNTEAFF. CDR3 sequence (DNA): TGCAGTGCTAAGGTGGACCCGAACACTGAAGCTTTCTTT.

This clonotype came up many times. The chain links TRBV20-1 to TRBJ2-1, with TRBD2 matching over 9 bases. Germline V gene sequence: CDR1 DFQATT, CDR2 SNEGSKA (reference sequence). V shed 6 bases and J 3 bases; nucleotides not matched to a gene: 9. The CDR3 has 15 amino acids. The CDR3 DNA follows: TGCAGTGCCCCGAGGGGGACTAGCCGCTACAATGAGCAGTTCTTC. Translation: CSAPRGTSRYNEQFF.

This clonotype showed up many times. The chain uses TRBV29-1 and TRBJ2-2, with 7 bases that match TRBD1. The CDR3 sequence is 14 residues long. In germline, CDR1 is SQVTM, CDR2 ANQGSEA. The J segment lost 4 bases and the V segment lost 4 bases, leaving 6 bases of the junction unmatched. The CDR3 loop reads CSVGETGTTGELFF. In DNA, the CDR3 is TGCAGCGTTGGTGAGACAGGGACCACCGGGGAGCTGTTTTTT.

This clonotype was picked up many times. The J gene is TRBJ2-7, the V gene TRBV5-1; 15 nucleotides agree with TRBD2. Unmatched junction bases numbered 9, after V lost 4 bases and J lost 1 base. The CDR3 is 18 amino acids. Looked up from germline, CDR1 is SGHRS and CDR2 is YFSETQ. CDR3 amino acids: CASSLGLAGGQKSYEQYF. CDR3 nucleotides: TGCGCCAGCAGCCTGGGACTAGCGGGAGGCCAAAAATCCTACGAGCAGTACTTC. Full variable domain (remainder filled in from reference TRBV5-1 and TRBJ2-7): KAGVTQTPRYLIKTRGQQVTLSCSPISGHRSVSWYQQTPGQGLQFLFEYFSETQRNKGNFPGRFSGRQFSNSRSEMNVSTLELGDSALYLCASSLGLAGGQKSYEQYFGPGTRLTVT.

In this sample, this clonotype turned up many times. V is TRBV2 and J is TRBJ2-5; D remains ambiguous. V dropped 6 bases and J dropped 2 bases, with 13 bases sitting between them. The CDR3 spans 14 residues. The germline V gene encodes CDR1 SNHLY and CDR2 FYNNEI. Written as DNA, the CDR3 is TGTGCCAGCAGAAGGGATTCACGGCAAGAGACCCAGTACTTC. Amino acids: CASRRDSRQETQYF.

In its sample, this clonotype was seen many times. V gene TRBV12-3 or TRBV12-4 combines with J gene TRBJ1-1; no clear D gene. CDR3 length equals 11 residues. Trimming left V 1 base short and J 5 bases short, with 2 bases between. CDR3 DNA: TGTGCCAGCAGTTTAGGGACTGAAGCTTTCTTT. Protein sequence: CASSLGTEAFF.

This clonotype was found many times. One junction end disagrees with the germline gene, perhaps due to a read error. The rearrangement uses TRBV19 and TRBJ1-1; no firm D call. The CDR3 has 13 amino acids. Germline CDR1 LNHDA, CDR2 SQIVND (reference sequence). In nucleotides, the CDR3 is TGTGCCAGTAGTATAGAGGAGACATCACTGCGAAACTTT. Amino acid sequence: CASSIEETSLRNF.

Of note for this clonotype: A read error is possible here, since a much larger clone lies one base away. The chain is built from TRBV20-1 and TRBJ2-1; 10 nucleotides agree with TRBD2. This CDR3 has 14 residues. The germline gives CDR1 DFQATT, CDR2 SNEGSKA (reference sequence). The CDR3 here is CCAGSGRAHNEQFF. The CDR3 DNA sequence: TGCTGTGCTGGGAGCGGGAGGGCCCACAATGAGCAGTTCTTC.

This clonotype was detected many times. J is TRBJ2-7 and V is TRBV5-1; D is possibly TRBD2 (7 bases). Germline loops: CDR1 SGHRS, CDR2 YFSETQ. The CDR3 is made up of 15 amino acids. The V end lost 4 bases, the J end lost 2 bases, and 16 bases lay between the germline ends. CDR3 DNA sequence: TGCGCCAGCAGCCCAGGGGCTAGCGGAGCCTACGAGCAGTACTTC. It encodes CASSPGASGAYEQYF. Based on the CDR3 plus reference TRBV5-1 and TRBJ2-7, the full variable domain is KAGVTQTPRYLIKTRGQQVTLSCSPISGHRSVSWYQQTPGQGLQFLFEYFSETQRNKGNFPGRFSGRQFSNSRSEMNVSTLELGDSALYLCASSPGASGAYEQYFGPGTRLTVT.

The chain links TRBV11-2 to TRBJ2-3; TRBD2 aligns across 7 bases. This CDR3 has 16 residues. V trimming: 5 bases; J trimming: 3 bases; junction bases outside the gene matches: 11. Germline lookup yields CDR1 SGHAT and CDR2 FQNNGV. CDR3 sequence: CASSPMLAAGTDTQYF. CDR3 in DNA: TGTGCCAGCAGCCCTATGCTAGCGGCGGGTACAGATACGCAGTATTTT.

The chain's CDR3 is CASSRDGYGYTF. In nucleotides, the CDR3 is TGTGCCAGCAGCAGGGACGGCTATGGCTACACCTTC. The chain employs TRBV7-2 and TRBJ1-2, with D perhaps TRBD1 (5 bases). V lost 5 bases, J lost 4 bases, and 8 bases lay in between. CDR1 SGHTA and CDR2 FQGNSA come from the germline V gene. The CDR3 extends over 12 amino acids.

This clonotype was picked up many times. V and J are TRBV7-9 and TRBJ1-5; D remains ambiguous. Trimming left V 2 bases short and J 1 base short, with 6 bases between. The germline CDR1 and CDR2 sequences are SEHNR and FQNEAQ (reference sequence). The CDR3 is 14 amino acids. The CDR3 DNA sequence: TGTGCCAGCAGCTTAACCCAGAGCAATCAGCCCCAGCATTTT. Translating gives CASSLTQSNQPQHF. The complete variable domain, with remaining parts taken from reference TRBV7-9 and TRBJ1-5, reads DTGVSQNPRHKITKRGQNVTFRCDPISEHNRLYWYRQTLGQGPEFLTYFQNEAQLEKSRLLSDRFSAERPKGSFSTLEIQRTEQGDSAMYLCASSLTQSNQPQHFGDGTRLSIL.

This clonotype was picked up one time. The junction differs from germline at one of its ends, possibly a read error. The rearrangement uses TRBV7-3 and TRBJ2-1; TRBD2 agrees at 7 bases. This CDR3 contains 15 residues. CDR1 SGHTA and CDR2 FQGTGA come from the germline V gene. CDR3 protein: CPSSLSGGSYNEQFF. The CDR3 DNA reads as TGTCCCAGCAGCTTATCGGGGGGCTCCTACAATGAGCAGTTCTTC.

This clonotype occurred many times. The chain has TRBV24-1 and TRBJ1-5; D gene ambiguous. CDR1 is KGHDR and CDR2 is SFDVKD in the germline V gene. The CDR3 contains 14 residues. V was trimmed by 5 bases and J by 5 bases, leaving 12 bases between them. The CDR3 region is CATSAHAGDQPQHF. CDR3 DNA sequence: TGTGCCACCAGTGCTCATGCTGGGGATCAGCCCCAGCATTTT.

A remark on this clonotype: With a much larger clone just one base away, this may be a read error. The chain uses TRBV7-7 and TRBJ2-1, with a weak D call TRBD2 (6 bases). V lost 1 base to trimming and J lost 7 bases, with 14 bases between them. Per germline, CDR1 SSHAT and CDR2 FNYEAQ (reference sequence). The CDR3 runs 15 residues. CDR3: CASSLGAGSRNEQFF. The CDR3 bases are TGTGCCAGCAGCTTAGGGGCCGGGAGCAGGAATGAGCAGTTCTTC.

The sample holds many counts of this clonotype. The J gene is TRBJ2-7, the V gene TRBV20-1, with D possibly TRBD2 on 6 matching bases. This CDR3 is 13 amino acids long. With 1 base removed from V and 4 bases from J, the gap between germline ends came to 11 bases. Germline CDR1 reads DFQATT; CDR2 reads SNEGSKA (reference sequence). The CDR3 DNA sequence: TGCAGTGCTAGAGGGCTAGCGAGTTACGAGCAGTACTTC. Translating it yields CSARGLASYEQYF.

Points on this clonotype: A much larger clone is a single base away; this may be a read error. The chain carries TRBV28 and TRBJ2-1; 12 bases are a match to TRBD2. The CDR3 runs to 17 residues. Germline CDR1 is MDHEN and CDR2 is SYDVKM. Trimming removed 6 bases from V and 8 bases from J; junction bases left unmatched: 14. CDR3 coding DNA: TGTGCCAGCAGATTGACTAGCGGGAGAGGAGGGTGGGATGAGCAGTTCTTC. Its protein is CASRLTSGRGGWDEQFF.

This clonotype was recorded many times. The chain links TRBV20-1 to TRBJ1-3; 7 bases map to TRBD1. The CDR3 sequence is 14 residues long. J was trimmed by 4 bases and V by 2 bases; bases with no gene match: 5. Germline values: CDR1 DFQATT, CDR2 SNEGSKA (reference sequence). Here the CDR3 reads CSARLPGGGNTIYF. The CDR3 bases are TGCAGTGCTAGATTGCCAGGGGGAGGAAACACCATATATTTT.

Turning to this clonotype: A much larger clone is a single base away; this may be a read error. The gene calls are TRBV20-1 and TRBJ2-1; unclear D gene. The CDR3 extends over 12 amino acids. Germline V lookup: CDR1 DFQATT, CDR2 SNEGSKA (reference sequence). V gave up 7 bases and J gave up 3 bases, with 10 bases separating them. CDR3 coding DNA: TGCAGTGTCTCACATCTCTACAATGAGCAGTTCTTC. Translated: CSVSHLYNEQFF.

This clonotype was detected many times. This rearrangement joins TRBV18 to TRBJ1-2; D is perhaps TRBD1 (5 bases). The germline V gene has CDR1 KGHSH and CDR2 LQKENI. The CDR3 is 13 residues long. V was pared by 2 bases and J by 7 bases, with 11 bases between. The CDR3 is CASSPGTDGGYTF. The CDR3 nucleotides are TGTGCCAGCTCACCAGGGACGGATGGTGGCTACACCTTC.